These T cell receptor beta chains were read from a single sample in a study of blood T cell repertoires in COVID-19. Some clones are missing from TCRdb's copy, which holds only in-frame ones; the method was immunoSEQ multiplex PCR. The table includes 220,000 or so clones, about 84% detected once. The specimen sequenced was PBMCs or T cells enriched from blood (not recorded which). These receptors originate from a woman aged 45-65 years who had recovered from COVID-19. The CDR3 runs from the conserved cysteine through the conserved F or W. Fields, in order: D gene, J gene, clone size, V gene, CDR3 protein, CDR3 DNA. D genes are given only for firm matches. Not all rows give a size; the values are once, few, many and, for expanded clones, a class.

- TRBJ2-7 - TRBV12-5 CASGLPRLGFYEQYF TGTGCTAGTGGTTTGCCCCGACTAGGGTTCTACGAGCAGTACTTC
TRBD1 TRBJ1-1 - TRBV5-6 CASSFGTGSTEAFF TGTGCCAGCAGCTTTGGGACAGGGAGCACTGAAGCTTTCTTT
TRBD2 TRBJ2-7 - TRBV7-2 CASSQRRGRYEQYF TGTGCCAGCAGCCAACGGCGGGGGAGGTACGAGCAGTACTTC
TRBD1 TRBJ2-7 - TRBV6-2/TRBV6-3 CASSKDRGLPYEQYF TGTGCCAGCAGCAAGGACAGGGGATTACCCTACGAGCAGTACTTC
TRBD2 TRBJ2-7 - TRBV7-2 CASSLWLAGGGSSYEQYF TGTGCCAGCAGCTTATGGTTAGCGGGGGGAGGGAGCTCCTACGAGCAGTACTTC
- TRBJ1-1 - TRBV28 CASSLLGHPFF TGTGCCAGCAGTTTATTGGGACACCCTTTCTTT
- TRBJ2-1 - TRBV28 CASTLGDIFASYNEQFF TGTGCCAGCACCCTGGGGGACATCTTCGCCTCCTACAATGAGCAGTTCTTC
TRBD2 TRBJ2-1 - TRBV11-2 CASSYSGSLNEQFF TGTGCCAGCAGCTACAGCGGGAGTTTGAATGAGCAGTTCTTC
- TRBJ1-2 - TRBV12-3/TRBV12-4 CASSLRGGDGYTF TGTGCCAGCAGTTTACGGGGGGGCGATGGCTACACCTTC
- TRBJ2-1 few TRBV2 CARQGYNEQFF TGTGCCAGACAGGGCTACAATGAGCAGTTCTTC
- TRBJ2-5 - TRBV2 CASSPEGAGEVQETQYF TGTGCCAGCAGCCCCGAAGGGGCAGGGGAAGTACAAGAGACCCAGTACTTC
TRBD1 TRBJ1-2 - TRBV6-5 CASSLTGGVGGYTF TGTGCCAGCAGTTTAACAGGGGGCGTGGGTGGCTACACCTTC
TRBD1 TRBJ1-5 once TRBV27 CASSLDRAPNQPQHF TGTGCCAGCAGTTTGGACAGGGCCCCTAATCAGCCCCAGCATTTT
- TRBJ1-1 - TRBV2 CASSEAGKGVEAFF TGTGCCAGCAGTGAAGCGGGGAAGGGGGTGGAAGCTTTCTTT
- TRBJ1-6 - TRBV9 CASSGRGTPALHF TGTGCCAGCAGCGGTAGGGGGACACCCGCCCTCCACTTT
- TRBJ1-2 - TRBV30 CAWSGGGAFGYGYTF TGTGCCTGGAGTGGGGGGGGCGCTTTCGGCTATGGCTACACCTTC
- TRBJ2-5 - TRBV7-3 CASSSSAGRIETQYF TGTGCCAGCAGCTCCTCGGCGGGGCGGATAGAGACCCAGTACTTC
- TRBJ1-4 - TRBV18 CASSPYIQATNEKLFF TGTGCCAGCTCGCCCTACATCCAGGCAACTAATGAAAAACTGTTTTTT
- TRBJ2-3 - TRBV11-3 CASSTLAGDTQYF TGTGCCAGCAGCACTCTAGCAGGCGATACGCAGTATTTT
- TRBJ2-3 - TRBV21-1 CASSKEATTDTQYF TGTGCCAGCAGCAAAGAGGCGACTACAGATACGCAGTATTTT
TRBD1 TRBJ1-1 - TRBV30 CAWRTGANTEAFF TGTGCCTGGAGGACAGGGGCGAACACTGAAGCTTTCTTT
TRBD1 TRBJ2-5 - TRBV24-1 CATSESGQTQETQYF TGTGCCACCAGTGAATCGGGACAGACCCAAGAGACCCAGTACTTC
TRBD1 TRBJ2-7 - TRBV11-3 CASSLRGRKSSYEQYF TGTGCCAGCAGCCTGAGGGGGCGGAAGAGCTCCTACGAGCAGTACTTC
TRBD1 TRBJ1-2 few TRBV11-2 CASSSGQGERGYTF TGTGCCAGCAGCTCTGGACAGGGCGAGCGTGGCTACACCTTC
TRBD2 TRBJ2-7 - TRBV3-1/TRBV3-2 CASSQDPRKGLALYEQYF TGTGCCAGCAGCCAAGATCCTCGGAAGGGACTAGCGCTCTACGAGCAGTACTTC
- TRBJ2-1 - TRBV21-1 CASSKSGVSKYNEQFF TGTGCCAGCAGCAAATCAGGGGTTTCGAAATACAATGAGCAGTTCTTC
- TRBJ1-5 - TRBV4-1 CASSQDWALHQPQHF TGCGCCAGCAGCCAAGATTGGGCCCTCCATCAGCCCCAGCATTTT
TRBD1 TRBJ2-7 once TRBV19 CASSTTGTGGYEQYF TGTGCCAGTAGTACAACCGGGACAGGGGGCTACGAGCAGTACTTC
TRBD1 TRBJ2-7 - TRBV6-5 CATEDRAPYEQYF TGTGCCACCGAAGACAGGGCACCCTACGAGCAGTACTTC
- TRBJ1-5 - TRBV7-9 CASSFGGGSNQPQHF TGTGCCAGCAGCTTTGGGGGCGGGAGCAATCAGCCCCAGCATTTT
TRBD1 TRBJ1-4 - TRBV7-2 CASSLAFSGQGGEKLFF TGTGCCAGCAGCTTAGCGTTCTCTGGACAGGGGGGGGAAAAACTGTTTTTT
TRBD2 TRBJ2-2 - TRBV18 CASSPTPGTSGSSTGELFF TGTGCCAGCTCACCTACACCCGGGACTAGCGGGAGTAGTACCGGGGAGCTGTTTTTT
TRBD1 TRBJ1-1 - TRBV2 CASSEEQGITEAFF TGTGCCAGCAGTGAAGAACAGGGGATCACTGAAGCTTTCTTT
TRBD1 TRBJ2-5 - TRBV11-3 CASSSQPETGGFVETQYF TGTGCCAGCAGCTCACAGCCGGAGACAGGGGGCTTTGTAGAGACCCAGTACTTC
- TRBJ2-4 - TRBV18 CASSSGQAKNIQYF TGTGCCAGCTCATCTGGACAAGCCAAAAACATTCAGTACTTC
TRBD2 TRBJ2-3 - TRBV7-2 CASRFQRGSTDTQYF TGTGCCAGCAGGTTCCAGCGGGGCAGCACAGATACGCAGTATTTT
TRBD1 TRBJ1-1 - TRBV18 CASSPGTENTEAFF TGTGCCAGCTCACCTGGGACAGAGAACACTGAAGCTTTCTTT
- TRBJ1-1 - TRBV29-1 CSVERGTNTEAFF TGCAGCGTTGAACGGGGGACCAACACTGAAGCTTTCTTT
- TRBJ2-1 - TRBV27 CASSLSLHNEQFF TGTGCCAGCAGTTTAAGCCTTCACAATGAGCAGTTCTTC
TRBD2 TRBJ2-7 - TRBV5-4 CATTGLAGVDEQYF TGTGCCACTACGGGACTAGCGGGAGTGGACGAGCAGTACTTC
TRBD2 TRBJ2-2 - TRBV9 CASSVTPGTSFGTGELFF TGTGCCAGCAGCGTAACTCCAGGGACTAGCTTTGGCACCGGGGAGCTGTTTTTT
TRBD1 TRBJ1-1 - TRBV18 CASSWDRGLRSFF TGTGCCAGCTCATGGGACAGGGGGCTTCGTTCTTTCTTT
TRBD1 TRBJ1-2 - TRBV4-3 CASSPGQDPGYGYTF TGCGCCAGCAGCCCAGGACAGGACCCTGGGTATGGCTACACCTTC
- TRBJ2-1 - TRBV15 CATSRESYNEQFF TGTGCCACCAGCAGAGAATCGTACAATGAGCAGTTCTTC
- TRBJ2-1 - TRBV3-1/TRBV3-2 CASSQERGSYNEQFF TGTGCCAGCAGCCAAGAGCGGGGCTCCTACAATGAGCAGTTCTTC
- TRBJ2-1 - TRBV7-2 CASSLVQASEQFF TGTGCCAGCAGCTTAGTACAGGCGTCTGAGCAGTTCTTC
TRBD2 TRBJ2-1 - TRBV7-2 CASSLTGTSSYNEQFF TGTGCCAGCAGCTTGACCGGGACTAGCTCATACAATGAGCAGTTCTTC
TRBD2 TRBJ2-7 - TRBV2 CASSRGTSGTYEQYF TGTGCCAGCAGTAGAGGGACTAGCGGGACCTACGAGCAGTACTTC
TRBD1 TRBJ1-1 - TRBV23-1 CASSFHRGATEAFF TGCGCCAGCAGTTTTCACAGGGGGGCGACTGAAGCTTTCTTT
TRBD2 TRBJ2-3 - TRBV18 CASSPREGRTDTQYF TGTGCCAGCTCACCGCGGGAGGGGCGCACAGATACGCAGTATTTT
- TRBJ1-3 - TRBV9 CASSVLSSGNTIYF TGTGCCAGCAGCGTCCTTAGCTCTGGAAACACCATATATTTT
- TRBJ1-2 few TRBV30 CAWSRPTAGDYGYTF TGTGCCTGGTCTCGCCCTACAGCGGGCGACTATGGCTACACCTTC
TRBD1 TRBJ2-7 - TRBV6-2/TRBV6-3 CASSFEGGRPSYEQYF TGTGCCAGCAGTTTTGAAGGGGGCAGACCTTCCTACGAGCAGTACTTC
TRBD2 TRBJ2-1 once TRBV6-2/TRBV6-3 CASSHGAGVSYNEQFF TGTGCCAGCAGCCACGGTGCGGGAGTGTCCTACAATGAGCAGTTCTTC